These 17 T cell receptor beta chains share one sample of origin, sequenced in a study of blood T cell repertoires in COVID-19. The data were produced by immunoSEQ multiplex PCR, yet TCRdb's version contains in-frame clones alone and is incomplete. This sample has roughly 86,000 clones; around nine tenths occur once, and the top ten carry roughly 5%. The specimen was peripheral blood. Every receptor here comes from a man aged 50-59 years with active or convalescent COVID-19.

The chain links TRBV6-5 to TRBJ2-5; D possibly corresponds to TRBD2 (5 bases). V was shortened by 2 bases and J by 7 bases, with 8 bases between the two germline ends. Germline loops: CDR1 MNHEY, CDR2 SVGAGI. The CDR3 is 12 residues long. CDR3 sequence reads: CASSYEGRTQYF. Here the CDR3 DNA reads TGTGCCAGCAGTTACGAGGGAAGGACCCAGTACTTC.

DNA of the CDR3: TGTGCCAGCAGCTTGGGGGCTCTTTATAGCAATCAGCCCCAGCATTTT. Protein product: CASSLGALYSNQPQHF. The chain employs TRBV5-5 and TRBJ1-5; D call uncertain. Per germline, CDR1 SGHKS and CDR2 YYEKEE (reference sequence). The CDR3 contains 16 residues. V lost 0 bases and J 0 bases, leaving 10 bases between the germline ends.

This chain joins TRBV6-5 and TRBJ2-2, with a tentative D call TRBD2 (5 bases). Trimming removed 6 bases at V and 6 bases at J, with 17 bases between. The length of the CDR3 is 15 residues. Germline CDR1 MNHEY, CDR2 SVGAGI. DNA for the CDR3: TGTGCCAGCAGGCTCGCCCGGGGTCGGTCCGGGGAGCTGTTTTTT. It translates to CASRLARGRSGELFF.

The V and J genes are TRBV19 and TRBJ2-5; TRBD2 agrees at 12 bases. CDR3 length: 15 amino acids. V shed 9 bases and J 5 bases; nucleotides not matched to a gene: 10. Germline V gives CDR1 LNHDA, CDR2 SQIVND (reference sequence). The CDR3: CASRLAGDLGETQYF. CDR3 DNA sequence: TGTGCCAGCCGACTAGCGGGGGACCTCGGGGAGACCCAGTACTTC. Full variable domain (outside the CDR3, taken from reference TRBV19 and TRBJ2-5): DGGITQSPKYLFRKEGQNVTLSCEQNLNHDAMYWYRQDPGQGLRLIYYSQIVNDFQKGDIAEGYSVSREKKESFPLTVTSAQKNPTAFYLCASRLAGDLGETQYFGPGTRLLVL.

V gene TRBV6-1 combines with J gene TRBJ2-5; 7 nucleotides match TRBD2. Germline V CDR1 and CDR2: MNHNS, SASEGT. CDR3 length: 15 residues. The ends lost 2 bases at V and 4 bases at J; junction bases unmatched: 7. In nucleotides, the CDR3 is TGTGCCAGCAGTGAACGTACTAGCGTCCGAGAGACCCAGTACTTC. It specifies CASSERTSVRETQYF.

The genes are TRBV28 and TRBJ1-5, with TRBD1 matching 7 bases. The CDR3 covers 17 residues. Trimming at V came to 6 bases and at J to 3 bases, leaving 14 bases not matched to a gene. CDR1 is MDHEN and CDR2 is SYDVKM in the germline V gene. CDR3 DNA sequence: TGTGCCAGCAGCCTAAGGGGGCGGAGGCTTATCAATCAGCCCCAGCATTTT. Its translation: CASSLRGRRLINQPQHF.

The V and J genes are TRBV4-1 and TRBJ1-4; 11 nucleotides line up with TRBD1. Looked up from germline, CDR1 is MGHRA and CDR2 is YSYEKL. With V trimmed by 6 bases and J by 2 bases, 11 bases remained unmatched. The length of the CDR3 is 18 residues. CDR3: CASRIRTGGEATNEKLFF. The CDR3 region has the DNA TGCGCCAGCAGGATACGGACAGGGGGCGAAGCTACTAATGAAAAACTGTTTTTT.

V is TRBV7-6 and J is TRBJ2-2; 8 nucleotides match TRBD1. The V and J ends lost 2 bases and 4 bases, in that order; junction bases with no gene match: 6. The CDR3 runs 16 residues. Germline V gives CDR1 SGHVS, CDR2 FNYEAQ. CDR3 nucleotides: TGTGCCAGCAGCTTAAATCCAGGGGGCAGCACCGGGGAGCTGTTTTTT. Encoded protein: CASSLNPGGSTGELFF.

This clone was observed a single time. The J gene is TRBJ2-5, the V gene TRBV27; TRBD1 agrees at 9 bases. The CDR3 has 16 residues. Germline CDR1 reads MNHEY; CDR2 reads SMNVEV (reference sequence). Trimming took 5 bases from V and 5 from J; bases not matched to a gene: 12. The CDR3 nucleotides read TGTGCCAGCAGTCCCGGGACAGGGATGTATAGGGAGACCCAGTACTTC. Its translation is CASSPGTGMYRETQYF.

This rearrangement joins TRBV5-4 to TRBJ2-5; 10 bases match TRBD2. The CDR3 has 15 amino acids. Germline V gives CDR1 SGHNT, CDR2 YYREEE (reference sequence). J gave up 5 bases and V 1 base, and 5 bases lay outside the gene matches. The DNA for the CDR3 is TGTGCCAGCAGCTTGAAGCGGGGGGGCCCTGAGACCCAGTACTTC. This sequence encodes CASSLKRGGPETQYF.

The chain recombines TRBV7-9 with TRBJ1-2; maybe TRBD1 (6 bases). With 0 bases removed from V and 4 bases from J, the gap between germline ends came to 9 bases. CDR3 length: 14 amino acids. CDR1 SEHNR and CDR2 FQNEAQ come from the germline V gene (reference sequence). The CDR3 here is CASSLAWTVYGYTF. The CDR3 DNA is TGTGCCAGCAGCTTAGCATGGACAGTCTATGGCTACACCTTC.

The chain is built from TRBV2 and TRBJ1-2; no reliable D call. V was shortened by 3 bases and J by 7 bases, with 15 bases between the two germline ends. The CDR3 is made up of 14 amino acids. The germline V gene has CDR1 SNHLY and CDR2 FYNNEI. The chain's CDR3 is CASSDMVREGGYTF. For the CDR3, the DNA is TGTGCCAGCAGTGATATGGTTAGGGAGGGTGGCTACACCTTC.

The CDR3: CASSSNMIDRTVPFF. CDR3 nucleotides: TGTGCCAGCAGCTCGAATATGATAGACAGGACAGTGCCGTTTTTT. This sequence joins TRBV5-6 and TRBJ1-4, with D perhaps matching TRBD1 (6 bases). CDR3 length: 15 residues. The V gene lost 3 bases and the J gene lost 16 bases, with 25 bases spanning the gap. Germline CDR1 reads SGHDT; CDR2 reads YYEEEE.

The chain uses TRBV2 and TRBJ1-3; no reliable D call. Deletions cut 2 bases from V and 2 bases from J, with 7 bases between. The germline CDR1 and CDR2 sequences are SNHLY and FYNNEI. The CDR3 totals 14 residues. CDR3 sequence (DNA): TGTGCCAGCAGTGAATCCGGGGCTGGAAACACCATATATTTT. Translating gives CASSESGAGNTIYF. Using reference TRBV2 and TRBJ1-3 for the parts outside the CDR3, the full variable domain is EPEVTQTPSHQVTQMGQEVILRCVPISNHLYFYWYRQILGQKVEFLVSFYNNEISEKSEIFDDQFSVERPDGSNFTLKIRSTKLEDSAMYFCASSESGAGNTIYFGEGSWLTVV.

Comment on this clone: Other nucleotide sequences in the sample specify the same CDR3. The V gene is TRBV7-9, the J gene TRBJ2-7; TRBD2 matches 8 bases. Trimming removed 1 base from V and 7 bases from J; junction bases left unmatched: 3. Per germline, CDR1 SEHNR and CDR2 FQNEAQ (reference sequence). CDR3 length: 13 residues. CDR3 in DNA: TGTGCCAGCAGCTTAGGCCGGGGGGGAGAGCAGTACTTC. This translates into CASSLGRGGEQYF.

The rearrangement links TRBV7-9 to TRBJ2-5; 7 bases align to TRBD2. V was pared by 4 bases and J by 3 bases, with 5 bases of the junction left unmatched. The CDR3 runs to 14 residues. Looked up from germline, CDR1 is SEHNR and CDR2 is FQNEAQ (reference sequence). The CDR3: CASSSGREEETQYF. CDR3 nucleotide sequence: TGTGCCAGCAGCTCCGGCCGGGAGGAAGAGACCCAGTACTTC.

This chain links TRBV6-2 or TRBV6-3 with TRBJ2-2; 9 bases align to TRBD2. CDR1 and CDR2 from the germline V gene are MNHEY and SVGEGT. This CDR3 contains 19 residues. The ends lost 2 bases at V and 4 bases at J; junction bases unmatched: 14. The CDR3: CASSYPRTKGRGGTGELFF. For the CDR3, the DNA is TGTGCCAGCAGTTACCCCCGGACTAAGGGGCGGGGGGGCACCGGGGAGCTGTTTTTT.